One sample yielded the 21 T cell receptor beta chains listed below, sequenced in a study of shared clonotypes between healthy human individuals. Profiling relied on immunoSEQ multiplex PCR, and the TCRdb table lists in-frame clones only, not all of them. The table has just over 2,000,000 clones, roughly 94% seen once; the top ten hold around 0.13%. The sample consisted of naive CD4+ T cells sorted from blood. Sample subset: CD45RA+ positively selected. These receptors were collected from a man aged 18 to 29 in good health.

The V and J genes are TRBV6-6 and TRBJ2-7, with 11 bases lining up with TRBD2. CDR1 is MNHNY and CDR2 is SVGAGI in the germline V gene (reference sequence). The CDR3 is made up of 15 amino acids. With V trimmed by 4 bases and J by 1 base, 3 bases remained unmatched. The DNA for the CDR3 is TGTGCCAGCAGTTCAGTAGCGGGAGGGTCCTACGAGCAGTACTTC. Translation gives CASSSVAGGSYEQYF.

The gene calls are TRBV2 and TRBJ1-5, with unresolved D. The CDR3 is 12 amino acids. Germline assignment: CDR1 SNHLY and CDR2 FYNNEI. V was shortened by 6 bases and J by 14 bases, with 17 bases between the two germline ends. The CDR3 DNA reads TGTGCCAGCAGATCTGAGGGTCCTCAAAAGCATTTT. Its translation: CASRSEGPQKHF.

This chain connects TRBV5-1 to TRBJ2-2; 9 bases match TRBD1. The germline CDR1 and CDR2 sequences are SGHRS and YFSETQ. Trimming removed 0 bases from V and 4 bases from J; junction bases left unmatched: 4. The CDR3 has 16 amino acids. CDR3 sequence reads: CASSLGTGEGTGELFF. For the CDR3, the DNA is TGCGCCAGCAGCTTGGGGACAGGGGAAGGCACCGGGGAGCTGTTTTTT.

The chain joins TRBV29-1 to TRBJ1-1, with TRBD1 as a possible D gene (6 bases). CDR3 length: 14 amino acids. Germline CDR1 SQVTM, CDR2 ANQGSEA. The germline V and J ends were trimmed by 3 bases and 2 bases, with 13 bases remaining between them. DNA for the CDR3: TGCAGCGTTGATTGGGGGCAGGTCAACACTGAAGCTTTCTTT. Amino acids: CSVDWGQVNTEAFF.

The CDR3 DNA reads as TGTGCCAGAAGCTTCCTCAAACAGGGAGTGAGCAATCAGCCCCAGCATTTT. It is translated as CARSFLKQGVSNQPQHF. The chain combines TRBV7-5 with TRBJ1-5; the table's D call, TRBD1, has no DNA check behind it. TRBV7-5 is a pseudogene locus. The CDR3 totals 17 residues.

This sequence joins TRBV4-3 and TRBJ2-7, with 7 bases lining up with TRBD1. The CDR3 runs 14 residues. Germline CDR1 reads LGHNA; CDR2 reads YSLEER. V shed 0 bases and J 4 bases; nucleotides not matched to a gene: 3. The CDR3 loop reads CASSQDIRGYEQYF. The CDR3 DNA sequence: TGCGCCAGCAGCCAAGATATCAGGGGGTACGAGCAGTACTTC.

The gene calls are TRBV7-8 and TRBJ2-7; D is undetermined. Germline CDR1 reads SGHVS; CDR2 reads FQNEAQ. Trimming removed 1 base at V and 5 bases at J, with 9 bases between. This CDR3 contains 13 residues. The CDR3 region has the DNA TGTGCCAGCAGCTTAGTGGTTGGGAACGAGCAGTACTTC. Translating gives CASSLVVGNEQYF.

The gene calls are TRBV27 and TRBJ2-5; no reliable D call. CDR3 length: 12 residues. Germline lookup yields CDR1 MNHEY and CDR2 SMNVEV (reference sequence). Trimming cost V 5 bases and J 2 bases, with 6 bases left between them. The CDR3 sequence is CASSRPQETQYF. The CDR3 DNA is TGTGCCAGCAGTAGACCTCAAGAGACCCAGTACTTC.

The J gene is TRBJ2-5, the V gene TRBV28; 7 bases are shared with TRBD1. Germline V gene sequence: CDR1 MDHEN, CDR2 SYDVKM. This CDR3 is built from 16 residues. V lost 4 bases, J lost 5 bases, and 13 bases stayed unmatched. In nucleotides, the CDR3 is TGTGCCAGCAGTTCTGGGTCAGGGGGTTGGCGGGAGACCCAGTACTTC. Translation: CASSSGSGGWRETQYF. Drawing the rest from reference TRBV28 and TRBJ2-5, the complete variable domain is DVKVTQSSRYLVKRTGEKVFLECVQDMDHENMFWYRQDPGLGLRLIYFSYDVKMKEKGDIPEGYSVSREKKERFSLILESASTNQTSMYLCASSSGSGGWRETQYFGPGTRLLVL.

As to this clone: This sample includes further DNA sequences coding for the same CDR3. The gene calls are TRBV27 and TRBJ1-1; D remains ambiguous. Trimming stripped 3 bases from V and 2 bases from J, with 7 bases between. Germline V gene sequence: CDR1 MNHEY, CDR2 SMNVEV (reference sequence). This CDR3 contains 13 residues. The CDR3 DNA reads TGTGCCAGCAGTTTGAGGGATAACACTGAAGCTTTCTTT. Translated, it gives CASSLRDNTEAFF.

The V gene is TRBV28, the J gene TRBJ1-5, with a weak D call TRBD1 (5 bases). Trimming removed 3 bases from V and 3 bases from J, with 9 bases in between. There are 14 residues in the CDR3. Germline lookup yields CDR1 MDHEN and CDR2 SYDVKM. As DNA, the CDR3 is TGTGCCAGCAGTTTGGGACGGTTCAATCAGCCCCAGCATTTT. Translation gives CASSLGRFNQPQHF.

The gene calls are TRBV5-4 and TRBJ1-2; 10 bases line up with TRBD1. Trimming took 4 bases from V and 6 from J; bases not matched to a gene: 6. Germline loops: CDR1 SGHNT, CDR2 YYREEE (reference sequence). The CDR3 contains 14 residues. CDR3 region: CASSPGTGDNGYTF. In DNA, the CDR3 is TGTGCCAGCAGCCCGGGGACAGGGGATAATGGCTACACCTTC.

This clone was counted ten times or more. Other DNA sequences of this sample code for an identical CDR3. This chain uses TRBV7-2 with TRBJ1-1; a possible D gene is TRBD1 (6 bases). V lost 5 bases, J lost 1 base, and 8 bases lay in between. The germline V gene encodes CDR1 SGHTA and CDR2 FQGNSA. The CDR3 covers 13 residues. DNA for the CDR3: TGTGCCAGCAGCCCGGGACAGAACACTGAAGCTTTCTTT. Translated: CASSPGQNTEAFF.

The rearrangement uses TRBV5-1 and TRBJ2-7; 9 bases fit TRBD1. The CDR3 runs 16 residues. CDR1 is SGHRS, CDR2 YFSETQ, per germline. The trim removed 4 bases at V and 2 bases at J, leaving 10 bases unmatched. The CDR3 protein is CASSGPGTGFTYEQYF. The DNA for the CDR3 is TGCGCCAGCAGCGGACCCGGGACAGGGTTTACCTACGAGCAGTACTTC.

Of note for this clone: This same CDR3 is encoded by further DNA sequences in the sample. The V gene is TRBV7-2, the J gene TRBJ2-3; possibly TRBD2 for D (5 bases). V was clipped by 5 bases and J by 2 bases, with 11 bases between them. CDR1 and CDR2 from the germline V gene are SGHTA and FQGNSA. There are 14 residues in the CDR3. The CDR3 nucleotides read TGTGCCAGCAGCCTAGGACTCATCACAGATACGCAGTATTTT. Its translation is CASSLGLITDTQYF.

V is TRBV6-6 and J is TRBJ2-3, with D possibly TRBD2 on 5 matching bases. The CDR3 spans 12 residues. Germline CDR1 reads MNHNY; CDR2 reads SVGAGI (reference sequence). The germline V and J ends were trimmed by 7 bases and 6 bases, with 11 bases remaining between them. The CDR3 loop is CASTGVSDTQYF. CDR3 DNA sequence: TGTGCCAGCACCGGGGTTTCGGATACGCAGTATTTT.

The rearrangement uses TRBV5-6 and TRBJ1-3; TRBD1 might be the D (5 bases). There are 13 residues in the CDR3. V was clipped by 6 bases and J by 2 bases, with 9 bases between them. CDR1 is SGHDT and CDR2 is YYEEEE in the germline V gene. The CDR3 sequence: CASKDRPGNTIYF. In DNA, the CDR3 is TGTGCCAGCAAAGACAGACCTGGAAACACCATATATTTT.

The CDR3 loop reads CASSPGAGGGSTDTQYF. In DNA, the CDR3 is TGCGCCAGCAGCCCGGGCGCCGGCGGGGGGAGCACAGATACGCAGTATTTT. The chain joins TRBV5-1 to TRBJ2-3; TRBD2 matches at 8 bases. CDR3 length: 17 amino acids. CDR1 is SGHRS, CDR2 YFSETQ, per germline. V shed 4 bases and J 0 bases; nucleotides not matched to a gene: 10.

The chain is built from TRBV6-1 and TRBJ1-4; a weak D match, TRBD1 (6 bases). V was clipped by 6 bases and J by 4 bases, with 9 bases between them. The CDR3 is 13 residues long. Looked up from germline, CDR1 is MNHNS and CDR2 is SASEGT. The CDR3 loop is CASSGQLNEKLFF. In DNA form, the CDR3 reads TGTGCCAGCAGCGGACAGCTTAATGAAAAACTGTTTTTT.

The gene calls are TRBV2 and TRBJ2-7, with D perhaps matching TRBD1 (6 bases). CDR1 and CDR2 from the germline V gene are SNHLY and FYNNEI. This CDR3 is built from 12 residues. V shed 9 bases and J shed 4 bases, with 13 bases lying between them. The CDR3 spells CASYRERYEQYF. CDR3 DNA sequence: TGTGCCAGTTACAGGGAGCGGTACGAGCAGTACTTC.

V usage is TRBV28 and J usage is TRBJ1-1, with TRBD1 matching 7 bases. The V segment lost 3 bases and the J segment 5 bases; nucleotides outside the gene matches: 9. Per the germline V gene, CDR1 is MDHEN and CDR2 is SYDVKM. This CDR3 contains 15 residues. CDR3 loop: CASSLGATGVTEAFF. The CDR3 DNA follows: TGTGCCAGCAGTTTGGGGGCTACAGGGGTGACTGAAGCTTTCTTT.